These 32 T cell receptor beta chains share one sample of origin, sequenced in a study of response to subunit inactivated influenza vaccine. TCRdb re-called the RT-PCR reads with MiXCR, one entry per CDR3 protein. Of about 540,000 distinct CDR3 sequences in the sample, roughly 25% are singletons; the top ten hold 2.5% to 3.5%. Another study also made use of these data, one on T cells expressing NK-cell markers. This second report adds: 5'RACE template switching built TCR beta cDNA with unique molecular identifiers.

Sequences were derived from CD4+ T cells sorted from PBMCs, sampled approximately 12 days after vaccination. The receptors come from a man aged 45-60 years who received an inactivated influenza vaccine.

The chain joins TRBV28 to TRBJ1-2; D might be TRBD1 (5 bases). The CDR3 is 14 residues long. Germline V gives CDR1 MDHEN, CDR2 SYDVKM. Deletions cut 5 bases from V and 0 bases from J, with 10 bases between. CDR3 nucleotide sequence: TGTGCCAGCAGTGCGGGGGGAGCTAACTATGGCTACACCTTC. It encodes CASSAGGANYGYTF.

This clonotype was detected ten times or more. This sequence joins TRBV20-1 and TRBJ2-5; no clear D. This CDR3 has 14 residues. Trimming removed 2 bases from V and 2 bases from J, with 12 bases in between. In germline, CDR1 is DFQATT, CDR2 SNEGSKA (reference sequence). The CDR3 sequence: CSARQILGQETQYF. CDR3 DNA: TGCAGTGCTAGACAGATCTTGGGGCAAGAGACCCAGTACTTC.

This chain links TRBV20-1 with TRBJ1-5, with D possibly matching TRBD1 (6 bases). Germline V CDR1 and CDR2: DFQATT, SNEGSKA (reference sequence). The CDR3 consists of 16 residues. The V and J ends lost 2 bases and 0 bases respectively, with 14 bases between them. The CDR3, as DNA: TGCAGTGCTAGACTACAGGGAACCTATAGCAATCAGCCCCAGCATTTT. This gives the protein CSARLQGTYSNQPQHF.

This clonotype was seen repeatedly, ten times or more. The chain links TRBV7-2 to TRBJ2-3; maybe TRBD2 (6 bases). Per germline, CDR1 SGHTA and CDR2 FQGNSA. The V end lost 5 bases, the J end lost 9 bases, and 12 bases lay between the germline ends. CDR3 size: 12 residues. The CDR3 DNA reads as TGTGCCAGCAGCCCGAGCGGGCTCACGCAGTATTTT. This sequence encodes CASSPSGLTQYF.

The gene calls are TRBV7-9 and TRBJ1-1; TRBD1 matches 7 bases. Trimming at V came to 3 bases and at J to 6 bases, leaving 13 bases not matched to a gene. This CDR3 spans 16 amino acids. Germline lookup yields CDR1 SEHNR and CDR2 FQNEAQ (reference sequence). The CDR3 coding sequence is TGTGCCAGCAGCTTGGGTATAACCAGGGGGGTACCTGAAGCTTTCTTT. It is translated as CASSLGITRGVPEAFF.

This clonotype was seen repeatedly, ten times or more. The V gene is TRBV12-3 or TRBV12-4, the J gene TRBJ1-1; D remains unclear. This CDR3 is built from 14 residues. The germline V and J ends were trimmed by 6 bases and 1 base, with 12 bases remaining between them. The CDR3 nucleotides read TGTGCCAGCAGCTTCGCCTCCTGGAACACTGAAGCTTTCTTT. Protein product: CASSFASWNTEAFF.

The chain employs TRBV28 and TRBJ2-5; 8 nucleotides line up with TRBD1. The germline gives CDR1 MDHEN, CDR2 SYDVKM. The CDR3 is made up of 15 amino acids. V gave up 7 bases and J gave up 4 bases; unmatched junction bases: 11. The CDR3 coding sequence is TGTGCCAGCACCCTAGTTCGTCAGGGGGCAGAGACCCAGTACTTC. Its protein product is CASTLVRQGAETQYF.

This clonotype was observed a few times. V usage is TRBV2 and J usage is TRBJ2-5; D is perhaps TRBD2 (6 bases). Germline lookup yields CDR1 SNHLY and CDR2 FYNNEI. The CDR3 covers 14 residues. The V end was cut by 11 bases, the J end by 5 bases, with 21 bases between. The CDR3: CASWAGSPRETQYF. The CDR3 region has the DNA TGTGCCTCCTGGGCGGGATCACCGAGGGAGACCCAGTACTTC.

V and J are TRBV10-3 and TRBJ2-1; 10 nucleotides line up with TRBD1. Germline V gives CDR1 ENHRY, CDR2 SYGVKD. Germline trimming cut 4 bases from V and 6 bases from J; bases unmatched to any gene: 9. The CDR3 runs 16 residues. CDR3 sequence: CAISGSGGQGFNEQFF. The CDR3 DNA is TGTGCCATCAGTGGCTCGGGGGGACAGGGGTTCAATGAGCAGTTCTTC.

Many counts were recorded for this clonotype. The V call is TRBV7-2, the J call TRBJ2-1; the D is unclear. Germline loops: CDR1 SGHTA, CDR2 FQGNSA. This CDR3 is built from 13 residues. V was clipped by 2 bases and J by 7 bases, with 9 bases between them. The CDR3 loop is CASSLPSLNEQFF. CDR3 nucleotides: TGTGCCAGCAGCTTACCTAGTTTGAATGAGCAGTTCTTC.

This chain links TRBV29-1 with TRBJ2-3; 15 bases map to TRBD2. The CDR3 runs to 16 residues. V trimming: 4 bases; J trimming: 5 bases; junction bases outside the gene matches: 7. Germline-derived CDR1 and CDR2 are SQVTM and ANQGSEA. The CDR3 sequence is CSVAPGTSGGLDTQYF. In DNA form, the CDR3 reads TGCAGCGTTGCCCCCGGGACTAGCGGGGGGTTAGATACGCAGTATTTT.

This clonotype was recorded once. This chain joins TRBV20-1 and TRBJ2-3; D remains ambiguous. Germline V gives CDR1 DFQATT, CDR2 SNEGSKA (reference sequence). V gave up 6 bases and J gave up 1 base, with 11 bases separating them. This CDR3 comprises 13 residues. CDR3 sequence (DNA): TGCAGTGCGGGCTACGACGGCACAGATACGCAGTATTTT. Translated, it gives CSAGYDGTDTQYF.

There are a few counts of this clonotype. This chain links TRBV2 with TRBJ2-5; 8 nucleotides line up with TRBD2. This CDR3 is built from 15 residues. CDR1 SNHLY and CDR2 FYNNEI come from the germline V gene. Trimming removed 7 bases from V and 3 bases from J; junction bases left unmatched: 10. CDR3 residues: CASTRTGTSKETQYF. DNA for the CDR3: TGTGCCAGCACGCGGACGGGGACTAGTAAAGAGACCCAGTACTTC.

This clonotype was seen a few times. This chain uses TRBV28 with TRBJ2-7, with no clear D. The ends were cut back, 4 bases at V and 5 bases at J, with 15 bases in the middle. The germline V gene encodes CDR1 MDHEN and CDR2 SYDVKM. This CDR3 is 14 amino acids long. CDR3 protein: CASSSLPSTHEQYF. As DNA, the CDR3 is TGTGCCAGCAGTTCTCTCCCTTCGACCCACGAGCAGTACTTC.

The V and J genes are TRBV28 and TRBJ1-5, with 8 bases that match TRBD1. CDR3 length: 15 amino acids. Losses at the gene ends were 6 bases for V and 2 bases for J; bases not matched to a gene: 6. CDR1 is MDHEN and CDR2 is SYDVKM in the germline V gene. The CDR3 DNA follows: TGTGCCAGCAGACCCGACAGGGGTGGCAATCAGCCCCAGCATTTT. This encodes CASRPDRGGNQPQHF.

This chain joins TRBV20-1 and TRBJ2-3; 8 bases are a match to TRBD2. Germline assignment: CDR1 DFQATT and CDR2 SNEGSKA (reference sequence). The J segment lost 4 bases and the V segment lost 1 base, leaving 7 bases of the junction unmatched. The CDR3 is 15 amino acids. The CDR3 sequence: CSARALRGAADTQYF. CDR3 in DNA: TGCAGTGCTAGAGCGTTGCGGGGGGCCGCAGATACGCAGTATTTT.

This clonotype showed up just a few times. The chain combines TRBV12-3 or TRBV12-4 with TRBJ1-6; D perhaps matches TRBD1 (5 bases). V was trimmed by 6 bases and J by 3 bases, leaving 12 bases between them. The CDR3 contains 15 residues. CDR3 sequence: CASREVDSYNSPLHF. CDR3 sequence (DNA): TGTGCCAGCAGAGAAGTAGACAGCTATAATTCACCCCTCCACTTT.

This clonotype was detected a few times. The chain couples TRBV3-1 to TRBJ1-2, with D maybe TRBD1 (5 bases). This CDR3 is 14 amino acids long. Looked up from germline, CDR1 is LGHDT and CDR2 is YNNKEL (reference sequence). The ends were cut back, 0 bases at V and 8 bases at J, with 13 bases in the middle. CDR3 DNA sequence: TGTGCCAGCAGCCAAGAGTGGGGGATCGGGGGCTACACCTTC. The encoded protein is CASSQEWGIGGYTF.

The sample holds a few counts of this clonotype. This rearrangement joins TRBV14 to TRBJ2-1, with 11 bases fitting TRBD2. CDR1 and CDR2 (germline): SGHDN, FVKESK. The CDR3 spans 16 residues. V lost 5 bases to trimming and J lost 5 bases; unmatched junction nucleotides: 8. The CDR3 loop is CASSDVSGRAHNEQFF. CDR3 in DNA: TGTGCCAGCAGCGACGTTAGCGGGAGGGCCCACAATGAGCAGTTCTTC.

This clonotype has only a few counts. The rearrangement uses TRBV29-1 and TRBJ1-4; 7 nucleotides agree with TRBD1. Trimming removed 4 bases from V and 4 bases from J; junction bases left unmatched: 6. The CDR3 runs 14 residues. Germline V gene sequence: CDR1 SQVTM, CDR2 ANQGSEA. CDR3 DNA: TGCAGCGTTGGTTTACAGGGGCATAATGAAAAACTGTTTTTT. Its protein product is CSVGLQGHNEKLFF.

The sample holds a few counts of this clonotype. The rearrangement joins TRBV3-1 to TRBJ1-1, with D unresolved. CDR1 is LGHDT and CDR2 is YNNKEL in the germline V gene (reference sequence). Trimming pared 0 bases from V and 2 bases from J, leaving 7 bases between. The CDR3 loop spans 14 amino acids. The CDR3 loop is CASSQERGNTEAFF. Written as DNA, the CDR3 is TGTGCCAGCAGCCAAGAACGAGGTAACACTGAAGCTTTCTTT.

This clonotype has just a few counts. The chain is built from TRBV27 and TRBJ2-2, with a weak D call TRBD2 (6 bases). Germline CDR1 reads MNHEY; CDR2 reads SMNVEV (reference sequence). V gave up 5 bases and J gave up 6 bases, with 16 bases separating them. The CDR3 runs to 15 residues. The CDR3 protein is CASSGAGNAAGELFF. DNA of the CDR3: TGTGCCAGCAGTGGGGCGGGAAACGCTGCCGGGGAGCTGTTTTTT.

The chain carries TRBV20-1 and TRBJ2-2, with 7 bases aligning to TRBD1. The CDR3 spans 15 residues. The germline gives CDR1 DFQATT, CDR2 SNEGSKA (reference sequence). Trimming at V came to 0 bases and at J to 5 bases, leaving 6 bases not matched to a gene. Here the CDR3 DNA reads TGCAGTGCTAGAGATCGGGGCAGGGGGACCGGGGAGCTGTTTTTT. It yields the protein CSARDRGRGTGELFF.

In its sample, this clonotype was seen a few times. The CDR3 DNA sequence: TGCGCCAGCAGCTTGGGACCGCAGAACACTGAAGCTTTCTTT. Translation: CASSLGPQNTEAFF. The chain joins TRBV5-1 to TRBJ1-1; D is ambiguous. Looked up from germline, CDR1 is SGHRS and CDR2 is YFSETQ. The CDR3 loop spans 14 amino acids. The V end lost 0 bases, the J end lost 1 base, and 7 bases lay between the germline ends.

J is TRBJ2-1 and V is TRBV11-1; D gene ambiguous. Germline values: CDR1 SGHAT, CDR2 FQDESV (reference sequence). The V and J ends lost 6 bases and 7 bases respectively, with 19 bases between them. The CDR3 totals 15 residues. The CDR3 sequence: CASSSGSSRWNEQFF. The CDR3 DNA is TGTGCCAGCAGTTCGGGTTCTTCTCGGTGGAATGAGCAGTTCTTC.

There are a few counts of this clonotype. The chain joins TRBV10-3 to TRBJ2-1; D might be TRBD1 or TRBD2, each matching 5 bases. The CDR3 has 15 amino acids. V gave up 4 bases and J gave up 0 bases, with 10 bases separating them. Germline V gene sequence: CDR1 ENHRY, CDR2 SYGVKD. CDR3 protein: CAISGGRTSYNEQFF. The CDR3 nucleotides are TGTGCCATCAGTGGGGGACGGACCTCCTACAATGAGCAGTTCTTC.

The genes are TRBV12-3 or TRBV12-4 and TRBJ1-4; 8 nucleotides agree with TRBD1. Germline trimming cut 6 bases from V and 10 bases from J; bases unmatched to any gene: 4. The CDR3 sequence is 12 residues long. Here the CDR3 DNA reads TGTGCCAGCAGACAGGGGGAAGGAAAACTGTTTTTT. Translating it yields CASRQGEGKLFF.

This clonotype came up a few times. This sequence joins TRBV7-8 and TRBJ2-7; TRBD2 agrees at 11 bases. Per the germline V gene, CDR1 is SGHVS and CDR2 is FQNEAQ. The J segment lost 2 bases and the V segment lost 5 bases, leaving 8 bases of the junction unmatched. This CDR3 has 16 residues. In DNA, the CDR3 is TGTGCCAGCAGCCTGGCCCTACTAGCGGGGGCCTACGAGCAGTACTTC. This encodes CASSLALLAGAYEQYF. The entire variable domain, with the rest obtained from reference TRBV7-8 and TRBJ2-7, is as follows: GAGVSQSPRYKVAKRGQDVALRCDPISGHVSLFWYQQALGQGPEFLTYFQNEAQLDKSGLPSDRFFAERPEGSVSTLKIQRTQQEDSAVYLCASSLALLAGAYEQYFGPGTRLTVT.

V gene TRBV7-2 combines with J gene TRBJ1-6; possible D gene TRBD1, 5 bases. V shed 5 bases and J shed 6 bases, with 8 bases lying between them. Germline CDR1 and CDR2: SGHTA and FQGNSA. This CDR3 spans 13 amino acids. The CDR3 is CASSTGANSPLHF. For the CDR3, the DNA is TGTGCCAGCAGCACCGGGGCTAATTCACCCCTCCACTTT.

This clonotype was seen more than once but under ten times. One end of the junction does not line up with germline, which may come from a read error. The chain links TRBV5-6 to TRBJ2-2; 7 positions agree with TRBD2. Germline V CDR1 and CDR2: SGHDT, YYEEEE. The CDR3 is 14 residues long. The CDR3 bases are TGTGCCAGCAGTTTGGTAGCGGGCGCCGGGGAGCTGTTTTTT. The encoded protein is CASSLVAGAGELFF.

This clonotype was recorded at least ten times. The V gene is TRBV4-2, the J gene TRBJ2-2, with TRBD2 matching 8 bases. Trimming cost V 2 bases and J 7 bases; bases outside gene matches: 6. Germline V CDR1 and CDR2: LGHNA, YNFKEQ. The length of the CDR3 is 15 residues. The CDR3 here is CASSQRTSRDGELFF. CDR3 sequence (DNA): TGTGCCAGCAGCCAAAGGACTAGCAGAGACGGGGAGCTGTTTTTT.

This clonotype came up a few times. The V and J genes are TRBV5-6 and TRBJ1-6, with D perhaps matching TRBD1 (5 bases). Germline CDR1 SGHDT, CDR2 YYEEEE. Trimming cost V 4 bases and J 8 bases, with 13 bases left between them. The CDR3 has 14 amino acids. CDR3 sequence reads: CASSPGTADSPLHF. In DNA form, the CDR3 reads TGTGCCAGCAGCCCAGGGACGGCCGATTCACCCCTCCACTTT. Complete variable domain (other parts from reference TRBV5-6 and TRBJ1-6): DAGVTQSPTHLIKTRGQQVTLRCSPKSGHDTVSWYQQALGQGPQFIFQYYEEEERQRGNFPDRFSGHQFPNYSSELNVNALLLGDSALYLCASSPGTADSPLHFGNGTRLTVT.